The 27 T cell receptor beta chains presented below share a single source sample, sequenced in a study of regulatory T cells in long-lasting Graves disease. The sample's time point: persistent/refractory GD, antithyroid drugs over 5 years with positive TRAb. PBMC-derived RNA was used for the TCR library. Researchers made TCR beta libraries by using iRepertoire HTBI primers and running Arm-PCR on CDR3 regions. TCRdb independently ran MiXCR on the multiplex PCR reads; one entry per CDR3 protein. Of about 460,000 distinct CDR3 sequences listed, less than 25% are singletons. The source material was peripheral blood mononuclear cells (PBMCs), sampled when the disease was refractory, from a patient treated with antithyroid drugs. These TCRs come from a female donor with Graves disease.

This clonotype was seen many times. The gene calls are TRBV12-5 and TRBJ2-6; D remains unclear. The CDR3 is 13 residues long. Looked up from germline, CDR1 is LGHNT and CDR2 is FRNRAP. The V gene lost 6 bases and the J gene lost 0 bases, with 3 bases spanning the gap. The CDR3 region is CASGNSGANVLTF. For the CDR3, the DNA is TGTGCTAGTGGCAACTCTGGGGCCAACGTCCTGACTTTC.

This clonotype was seen a handful of times. The V gene is TRBV7-8, the J gene TRBJ2-6; D might be TRBD1 (5 bases). The CDR3 contains 16 residues. CDR1 and CDR2 (germline): SGHVS, FQNEAQ. V was clipped by 5 bases and J by 2 bases, with 13 bases between them. This CDR3 is CASSQPQGAGANVLTF. DNA of the CDR3: TGTGCCAGCAGCCAACCTCAGGGCGCTGGGGCCAACGTCCTGACTTTC.

The chain carries TRBV18 and TRBJ2-3; 8 nucleotides line up with TRBD1. Germline V CDR1 and CDR2: KGHSH, LQKENI. The CDR3 covers 12 residues. Unmatched junction bases numbered 6, after V lost 9 bases and J lost 7 bases. For the CDR3, the DNA is TGTGCCAGTGGACAGGGCGTGAATACGCAGTATTTT. It is translated as CASGQGVNTQYF.

This chain connects TRBV5-4 to TRBJ1-2; the D gene is possibly TRBD1 (6 bases). In germline, CDR1 is SGHNT, CDR2 YYREEE (reference sequence). The CDR3 extends over 15 amino acids. Trimming took 3 bases from V and 0 from J, leaving 12 bases between them. CDR3 nucleotide sequence: TGTGCCAGCAGCTCCCCGGACAGCGCTAACTATGGCTACACCTTC. It codes for CASSSPDSANYGYTF. Based on the CDR3 plus reference TRBV5-4 and TRBJ1-2, the full variable domain is ETGVTQSPTHLIKTRGQQVTLRCSSQSGHNTVSWYQQALGQGPQFIFQYYREEENGRGNFPPRFSGLQFPNYSSELNVNALELDDSALYLCASSSPDSANYGYTFGSGTRLTVV.

A remark on this clonotype: Sequence at one end of the junction differs from germline and may be a read error. The V gene is TRBV7-2, the J gene TRBJ1-3; D is perhaps TRBD1 (6 bases). The CDR3 contains 15 residues. CDR1 and CDR2 from the germline V gene are SGHTA and FQGNSA. The DNA for the CDR3 is TGTACCAGCAGCTTAGCCCGACAGGTTGGAAACACCGTATATTTT. Its translation: CTSSLARQVGNTVYF.

The chain joins TRBV7-9 to TRBJ2-5, with no clear D. V was trimmed by 2 bases and J by 13 bases, leaving 23 bases between them. This CDR3 spans 15 amino acids. Per the germline V gene, CDR1 is SEHNR and CDR2 is FQNEAQ (reference sequence). The CDR3 DNA follows: TGTGCCAGCAGCTTAAACAGCGTCTCCAAGCCAAAAGGGTACTTC. This translates into CASSLNSVSKPKGYF.

The table lists this clonotype with many counts. The J gene is TRBJ2-7, the V gene TRBV2, with 7 positions matching TRBD1. CDR3 length equals 12 residues. V lost 8 bases and J lost 3; bases outside the gene matches: 4. The germline V gene encodes CDR1 SNHLY and CDR2 FYNNEI. CDR3 residues: CASGRTGYEQYF. Here the CDR3 DNA reads TGTGCCAGCGGCCGGACAGGCTACGAGCAGTACTTC.

This clonotype was counted many times. This sequence joins TRBV2 and TRBJ1-1, with a weak D call TRBD1 (5 bases). There are 12 residues in the CDR3. Between the trimmed V and J ends, which lost 6 bases and 9 bases, there was a span of 14 bases. CDR1 and CDR2 from the germline V gene are SNHLY and FYNNEI. CDR3 in DNA: TGTGCCAGCAGCCCGGGGGGGATGCAAGCTTTCTTT. It codes for CASSPGGMQAFF.

This clonotype has only a few counts. J is TRBJ1-6 and V is TRBV28; 10 nucleotides agree with TRBD1. The CDR3 spans 16 residues. From germline, CDR1 is MDHEN and CDR2 SYDVKM. The V gene end was trimmed by 5 bases and the J gene end by 8 bases; junction bases not matched to a gene: 9. CDR3 amino acids: CASSDRTGGIDSPLHF. Here the CDR3 DNA reads TGTGCCAGCAGTGACCGGACAGGGGGTATAGATTCACCCCTCCACTTT.

The chain couples TRBV6-1 to TRBJ2-7; D not certain. The CDR3 sequence is 14 residues long. The germline V gene has CDR1 MNHNS and CDR2 SASEGT. The ends were cut back, 7 bases at V and 0 bases at J, with 13 bases in the middle. The CDR3: CASMVAPHSYEQYF. CDR3 bases: TGTGCCAGCATGGTCGCCCCCCACTCCTACGAGCAGTACTTC.

This clonotype was recorded many times. This sequence joins TRBV12-3 or TRBV12-4 and TRBJ1-1, with unresolved D. Trimming took 6 bases from V and 0 from J, leaving 17 bases between them. This CDR3 is built from 16 residues. The CDR3 is CASSPRNLAMNTEAFF. The CDR3 nucleotides read TGTGCCAGCAGCCCGAGGAACCTCGCCATGAACACTGAAGCTTTCTTT.

This chain joins TRBV7-3 and TRBJ2-2; a weak D match, TRBD1 (5 bases). CDR3 size: 15 residues. The V end was cut by 4 bases, the J end by 1 base, with 10 bases between. Looked up from germline, CDR1 is SGHTA and CDR2 is FQGTGA. CDR3 sequence reads: CASSSSTVNTGELFF. As DNA, the CDR3 is TGTGCCAGCAGCTCCTCGACAGTGAACACCGGGGAGCTGTTTTTT.

This clonotype has more than one count but fewer than ten. This chain joins TRBV19 and TRBJ2-7; D is possibly TRBD2 (7 bases). This CDR3 comprises 15 residues. The germline V gene encodes CDR1 LNHDA and CDR2 SQIVND (reference sequence). Trimming pared 5 bases from V and 7 bases from J, leaving 21 bases between. CDR3 sequence reads: CASSSSGRGQKEQYF. The CDR3 nucleotides read TGTGCCAGTAGTTCATCGGGGCGGGGGCAGAAGGAGCAGTACTTC.

In this sample, this clonotype turned up many times. The chain is built from TRBV11-1 and TRBJ1-1; D perhaps matches TRBD1 (6 bases). V was shortened by 5 bases and J by 4 bases, with 20 bases between the two germline ends. The CDR3 covers 16 residues. Germline V gives CDR1 SGHAT, CDR2 FQDESV (reference sequence). The CDR3 region is CASSLARGGGGTEAFF. The CDR3 DNA follows: TGTGCCAGCAGCCTTGCCAGGGGAGGGGGAGGCACTGAAGCTTTCTTT.

The chain has TRBV19 and TRBJ2-1, with 12 bases lining up with TRBD2. This CDR3 is 17 amino acids long. Per germline, CDR1 LNHDA and CDR2 SQIVND (reference sequence). V lost 5 bases to trimming and J lost 0 bases; unmatched junction nucleotides: 5. The CDR3 loop reads CASSPGLAGSSYNEQFF. The CDR3, as DNA: TGTGCCAGTAGTCCCGGACTAGCGGGGAGCTCCTACAATGAGCAGTTCTTC. The whole variable domain, remainder taken from reference TRBV19 and TRBJ2-1, is DGGITQSPKYLFRKEGQNVTLSCEQNLNHDAMYWYRQDPGQGLRLIYYSQIVNDFQKGDIAEGYSVSREKKESFPLTVTSAQKNPTAFYLCASSPGLAGSSYNEQFFGPGTRLTVL.

This clonotype was counted many times. The chain is built from TRBV24-1 and TRBJ1-1; D remains unclear. The ends were cut back, 4 bases at V and 1 base at J, with 3 bases in the middle. CDR1 KGHDR and CDR2 SFDVKD come from the germline V gene. This CDR3 contains 12 residues. CDR3 amino acids: CATSDPNTEAFF. As DNA, the CDR3 is TGTGCCACCAGTGACCCGAACACTGAAGCTTTCTTT.

This clonotype was counted between two and nine times. The chain links TRBV28 to TRBJ1-6; TRBD1 is a possible D gene (6 bases). The V gene lost 7 bases and the J gene lost 5 bases, with 15 bases spanning the gap. The CDR3 has 15 amino acids. Germline CDR1 is MDHEN and CDR2 is SYDVKM. CDR3: CASNLPQGNNSPLHF. DNA of the CDR3: TGTGCCAGCAATCTACCACAGGGAAATAATTCACCCCTCCACTTT.

This clonotype appeared many times. V is TRBV28 and J is TRBJ2-7; TRBD1 matches 8 bases. The CDR3 covers 14 residues. Germline values: CDR1 MDHEN, CDR2 SYDVKM. V lost 5 bases to trimming and J lost 6 bases; unmatched junction nucleotides: 9. The CDR3 DNA follows: TGTGCCAGCAGTGTTGACAGGGGCCCTTTCGAGCAGTACTTC. It encodes CASSVDRGPFEQYF.

The chain links TRBV5-1 to TRBJ2-5, with a possible D match to TRBD2 (6 bases). V shed 1 base and J shed 5 bases, with 21 bases lying between them. This CDR3 region has 17 residues. Germline CDR1 reads SGHRS; CDR2 reads YFSETQ. The DNA of the CDR3 is TGCGCCAGCAGCTTGTCGAGTGGCGGGGCCCCTCAGGAGACCCAGTACTTC. It encodes CASSLSSGGAPQETQYF.

The CDR3 sequence is CASSSPGAPMKQFF. The CDR3 region has the DNA TGTGCCAGCAGCTCGCCGGGAGCTCCAATGAAGCAGTTCTTC. This rearrangement joins TRBV7-3 to TRBJ2-1; TRBD2 is a possible D gene (6 bases). The CDR3 loop spans 14 amino acids. Germline values: CDR1 SGHTA, CDR2 FQGTGA. V lost 4 bases and J 11 bases, leaving 18 bases between the germline ends.

The table lists this clonotype with a few counts. This chain joins TRBV30 and TRBJ1-1; D is uncertain. Germline CDR1 reads GTSNPN; CDR2 reads SVGIG (reference sequence). Trimming removed 6 bases at V and 1 base at J, with 12 bases between. The CDR3 consists of 13 residues. The CDR3 loop reads CACLPTENTEAFF. For the CDR3, the DNA is TGTGCCTGTCTCCCAACGGAGAACACTGAAGCTTTCTTT. Looking up the rest from reference TRBV30 and TRBJ1-1 gives the full variable domain: SQTIHQWPATLVQPVGSPLSLECTVEGTSNPNLYWYRQAAGRGLQLLFYSVGIGQISSEVPQNLSASRPQDRQFILSSKKLLLSDSGFYLCACLPTENTEAFFGQGTRLTVV.

The V and J genes are TRBV3-1 and TRBJ2-7; 9 positions agree with TRBD2. The CDR3 extends over 16 amino acids. The junction had 3 bases not matched to a gene; V was cut back by 0 bases and J by 0 bases. The V gene's germline CDR1 is LGHDT and CDR2 YNNKEL (reference sequence). The CDR3 DNA reads as TGTGCCAGCAGCCAAGATAGACTAGCGGACTCCTACGAGCAGTACTTC. It yields the protein CASSQDRLADSYEQYF.

In this sample, this clonotype turned up many times. CDR3 sequence: CASCDLGGRKETQYF. CDR3 DNA sequence: TGTGCCAGCTGCGACCTCGGGGGGCGTAAGGAGACCCAGTACTTC. The chain employs TRBV28 and TRBJ2-5; D is perhaps TRBD2 (7 bases). Deletions cut 8 bases from V and 5 bases from J, with 21 bases between. The CDR3 contains 15 residues. Germline V gene lookup returns CDR1 MDHEN and CDR2 SYDVKM.

V and J are TRBV7-3 and TRBJ2-2; D not resolved. This CDR3 is built from 14 residues. Trimming took off 2 bases at V and 6 bases at J, with 10 bases between the two ends. The V gene's germline CDR1 is SGHTA and CDR2 FQGTGA. DNA for the CDR3: TGTGCCAGCAGCTTAGATCCGGGCTCCGGGGAGCTGTTTTTT. It specifies CASSLDPGSGELFF.

This rearrangement joins TRBV9 to TRBJ1-2; D is ambiguous. V lost 4 bases to trimming and J lost 10 bases, with 14 bases between them. The CDR3 is 12 residues long. The germline V gene encodes CDR1 SGDLS and CDR2 YYNGEE. CDR3 sequence: CASSPPGVSYTF. The CDR3 DNA reads TGTGCCAGCAGCCCGCCGGGAGTATCCTACACCTTC.

The V and J genes are TRBV4-2 and TRBJ1-5; 8 nucleotides agree with TRBD1. The CDR3 loop spans 13 amino acids. The V segment lost 3 bases and the J segment 16 bases; nucleotides outside the gene matches: 11. CDR1 is LGHNA and CDR2 is YNFKEQ in the germline V gene. CDR3 DNA: TGTGCCAGCAGCCACGATCCGGGACAGGCTCAACATTTT. As protein: CASSHDPGQAQHF.

This clonotype appeared many times. The V gene is TRBV10-3, the J gene TRBJ1-2, with D tentatively TRBD1 (5 bases). Deletions cut 3 bases from V and 0 bases from J, with 8 bases between. CDR3 length: 14 amino acids. Germline lookup yields CDR1 ENHRY and CDR2 SYGVKD. Here the CDR3 reads CAISDLTANYGYTF. DNA of the CDR3: TGTGCCATCAGTGACCTGACAGCTAACTATGGCTACACCTTC.